A selection of T cell receptor beta chains follows, all from one sample in a study of blood T cell repertoires in COVID-19. Generated by immunoSEQ multiplex PCR, the TCRdb table keeps only in-frame clones and is missing some. The sample gives 110,000 to 150,000 clones, 65% to 80% of which show up once; just under 2% is in the top ten. Sequenced: peripheral blood. The origin of the receptors is a woman aged 55-69 years with acute or convalescent COVID-19. Each CDR3 is given with its conserved first and last residue. Fields, in order: J gene, D gene, V gene, clone size, CDR3 protein, CDR3 DNA. A D gene is named only where the DNA matches it firmly. Clone size is not always given. Where it is, it says once, few, many or a class for expanded clones.

>TRBJ1-5|NA|TRBV28|NA
CASSLRHRKSQPQHF
TGTGCCAGCAGTTTGAGGCACAGGAAATCGCAGCCCCAGCATTTT
>TRBJ1-2|NA|TRBV27|NA
CASRVGGSVYGYTF
TGTGCCAGCCGAGTGGGGGGGTCTGTCTATGGCTACACCTTC
>TRBJ1-2|TRBD1|TRBV6-5|NA
CASNRGLGYTF
TGTGCCAGCAACAGGGGGCTAGGCTACACCTTC
>TRBJ2-7|NA|TRBV15|NA
CATSRDPRVSYEQYF
TGTGCCACCAGCAGAGATCCAAGAGTATCCTACGAGCAGTACTTC
>TRBJ1-2|TRBD1|TRBV6-1|NA
CASSEQTGVYGYTF
TGTGCCAGCAGTGAACAAACAGGGGTCTATGGCTACACCTTC
>TRBJ2-7|NA|TRBV30|NA
CAWAIGGSYEQYF
TGTGCCTGGGCGATCGGAGGCTCCTACGAGCAGTACTTC
>TRBJ2-7|TRBD1|TRBV28|NA
CASSSLDRGLRPYEQYF
TGTGCCAGCAGTTCCTTGGACAGGGGCCTTCGTCCCTACGAGCAGTACTTC
>TRBJ2-2|NA|TRBV7-6|NA
CASSLGTSTNTGELFF
TGTGCCAGCAGCCTCGGGACTTCTACGAACACCGGGGAGCTGTTTTTT
>TRBJ1-4|NA|TRBV6-1|NA
CASSEPSDNEKLFF
TGTGCCAGCAGTGAACCGTCAGATAATGAAAAACTGTTTTTT
>TRBJ2-3|TRBD1|TRBV5-6|many
CASSVPGQKNADTQYF
TGTGCCAGCAGCGTACCGGGACAGAAGAATGCAGATACGCAGTATTTT
>TRBJ1-1|TRBD1|TRBV5-1|NA
CASSPDPGQLNTEAFF
TGCGCCAGCAGCCCAGACCCGGGACAGCTGAACACTGAAGCTTTCTTT
>TRBJ2-3|TRBD2|TRBV5-1|once
CASSGAADGGTSGRSTDTQYF
TGCGCCAGCAGCGGGGCGGCGGACGGCGGGACTAGCGGGAGGAGCACAGATACGCAGTATTTT
>TRBJ1-5|NA|TRBV15|NA
CATSRDKGDQPQHF
TGTGCCACCAGCAGGGACAAAGGGGATCAGCCCCAGCATTTT
>TRBJ2-7|TRBD1|TRBV2|NA
CASTKRDRASEQYF
TGTGCCAGCACCAAACGGGACAGGGCGTCGGAGCAGTACTTC
>TRBJ2-1|TRBD1|TRBV19|NA
CASSIEGQALEGQFF
TGTGCCAGTAGTATAGAAGGACAGGCTCTAGAGGGGCAGTTCTTC
>TRBJ2-2|TRBD2|TRBV7-3|NA
CASSSLPGTSGTGELFF
TGTGCCAGCAGCTCGTTGCCGGGAACTAGCGGGACCGGGGAGCTGTTTTTT
>TRBJ2-1|TRBD2|TRBV19|NA
CASSIGLAGYNEQFF
TGTGCCAGTAGTATAGGACTAGCGGGATACAATGAGCAGTTCTTC
>TRBJ2-7|NA|TRBV9|NA
CASSVGGSPSYEQYF
TGTGCCAGCAGCGTAGGAGGTAGCCCGTCCTACGAGCAGTACTTC
>TRBJ2-3|NA|TRBV12-2|NA
CASRLRLAGGQEEDKDTQYF
TGTGCAAGTCGCCTGAGACTAGCGGGAGGGCAGGAGGAGGATAAGGATACGCAGTATTTT
>TRBJ2-1|TRBD2|TRBV5-1|NA
CASRGGLAGSRSYNEQFF
TGCGCCAGCAGGGGGGGACTAGCGGGATCACGCTCCTACAATGAGCAGTTCTTC
>TRBJ2-3|TRBD2|TRBV5-1|NA
CASSPGLAGGRTDTQYF
TGCGCCAGCAGCCCCGGACTAGCGGGAGGGCGCACAGATACGCAGTATTTT
>TRBJ2-2|TRBD1|TRBV5-1|once
CASSLGQGAGELFF
TGCGCCAGCAGTCTGGGACAGGGGGCCGGGGAGCTGTTTTTT
>TRBJ1-2|TRBD1|TRBV19|once
CASSSGTGLSTTSGYTF
TGTGCCAGTAGTTCTGGGACAGGTCTGAGTACTACATCTGGCTACACCTTC
>TRBJ2-1|NA|TRBV2|NA
CASTRDAWNEQFF
TGTGCCAGCACCCGGGATGCCTGGAATGAGCAGTTCTTC
>TRBJ2-5|NA|TRBV4-1|NA
CASSPPGIETQYF
TGCGCCAGCAGCCCTCCAGGCATAGAGACCCAGTACTTC
>TRBJ2-7|NA|TRBV29-1|NA
CSVETSGNYEQYF
TGCAGCGTTGAAACTAGTGGGAACTACGAGCAGTACTTC
>TRBJ2-7|TRBD2|TRBV11-2|NA
CASSPRLAAEQYF
TGTGCCAGCAGCCCCCGACTAGCCGCCGAGCAGTACTTC
>TRBJ1-2|NA|TRBV14|NA
CASSQGQSGSRGYGYTF
TGTGCCAGCAGCCAAGGGCAGTCAGGCTCAAGGGGCTATGGCTACACCTTC
>TRBJ2-3|TRBD2|TRBV2|NA
CASSRRTSGRTDTQYF
TGTGCCAGCAGCAGGAGGACTAGCGGGCGCACAGATACGCAGTATTTT
>TRBJ2-3|TRBD2|TRBV29-1|NA
CSVSGTSGRRDTQYF
TGCAGCGTTTCCGGGACTAGCGGGAGGAGGGATACGCAGTATTTT
>TRBJ2-7|NA|TRBV4-1|NA
CASSQDRLVLYEQYF
TGCGCCAGCAGCCAAGACCGACTAGTTTTGTACGAGCAGTACTTC
>TRBJ1-3|TRBD1|TRBV6-6|NA
CASSPHRGLALSLGNTIYF
TGTGCCAGCAGTCCTCACAGGGGGCTAGCCCTTTCTCTTGGAAACACCATATATTTT
>TRBJ2-7|NA|TRBV4-2|NA
CASSRGSGVSYEQYF
TGTGCCAGCAGCCGTGGTAGCGGAGTCTCCTACGAGCAGTACTTC
>TRBJ2-1|TRBD2|TRBV5-1|NA
CASSLSLAGGNEQFF
TGCGCCAGCAGCTTGTCGCTAGCGGGAGGGAATGAGCAGTTCTTC
>TRBJ1-5|TRBD1|TRBV7-9|once
CASSLPRDRGLSQPQHF
TGTGCCAGCAGCTTACCCCGGGACAGGGGGCTTAGTCAGCCCCAGCATTTT
>TRBJ2-3|NA|TRBV19|once
CASSIRSAADTQYF
TGTGCCAGTAGTATACGGAGCGCCGCAGATACGCAGTATTTT
>TRBJ2-3|TRBD1|TRBV9|NA
CASSVEGQGSADTQYF
TGTGCCAGCAGCGTAGAGGGACAGGGATCAGCAGATACGCAGTATTTT
>TRBJ1-4|TRBD1|TRBV28|NA
CASRNRGKIEKLFF
TGTGCCAGCAGGAACAGGGGGAAAATTGAAAAACTGTTTTTT